Reported below is one TCR beta chain. Its antigen is undetermined. The sample comes from a study of a mutant IDH1 vaccine in newly diagnosed glioma. Study-level information: Either 4-6 weeks after radiotherapy alone or alongside temozolomide, vaccination was begun. Patients had received radiotherapy, temozolomide, or both previously, most receiving both.

Germline V CDR1 and CDR2: LNHDA, SQIVND (reference sequence). V lost 3 bases, J lost 3 bases, and 11 bases lay in between. This CDR3 is 14 amino acids long. Sample time point: week 35, safety follow-up. Vaccination used 300 ug of mutant IDH1 20-mer peptide per dose, with topical imiquimod. In weeks 1, 3, 5, 7, 11, 15, 19 and 23, patients were vaccinated. Clones were sequenced by immunoSEQ multiplex PCR, and TCRdb holds only the in-frame ones, with some missing. The sample has about 32,000 clones; roughly 78% are singletons. Study outcomes and limitations: Pseudoprogression appeared independent of alterations in top peripheral clonotypes.

This sequence originates from a man aged 35 to 55 with glioma. Some clones in this sample may be carry-over from other donors' samples. The chain uses TRBV19 and TRBJ1-1; possible D gene TRBD1, 6 bases. The sample in question was PBMCs, obtained from a glioma patient whose treatment included an IDH1 peptide vaccine. In DNA, the CDR3 is TGTGCCAGTAGTATTGGGGACACCCACACTGAAGCTTTCTTT. This gives the protein CASSIGDTHTEAFF.